These T cell receptor beta chains were read from a single sample in a study of response to subunit inactivated influenza vaccine. TCRdb re-called the RT-PCR reads with MiXCR, one entry per CDR3 protein. The table shows about half a million distinct CDR3 sequences, with less than 10% occurring only once. Sequenced here: PBMCs from blood, sampled about 23 months after vaccination. The origin of the receptors is a man between 50 and 75 years old who received an inactivated influenza vaccine. Each CDR3 is given with its conserved first and last residue. The D gene is left open where the match is weak. A row's size may be missing; if present it is once, few, many or a size class.

>TRBV4-2|14|TRBJ1-2|many|.
CASSQVASQQGYTF
TGTGCCAGCAGCCAAGTCGCGTCCCAGCAGGGCTACACCTTC
>TRBV5-5|14|TRBJ1-1|many|.
CASSFPGGGTEAFF
TGTGCCAGCAGCTTCCCCGGGGGCGGCACTGAAGCTTTCTTT
>TRBV6-2/TRBV6-3|13|TRBJ2-7|many|.
CASSYSRAYEQYF
TGTGCCAGCAGTTACTCACGGGCCTACGAGCAGTACTTC
>TRBV7-9|15|TRBJ2-7|.|TRBD1
CASSARTGPTSEQYF
TGTGCCAGCAGCGCCCGGACAGGGCCTACCTCCGAGCAGTACTTC
>TRBV4-2|15|TRBJ1-4|many|.
CASSQEPVEGEKLFF
TGTGCCAGCAGCCAAGAGCCAGTGGAGGGTGAAAAACTGTTTTTT
>TRBV29-1|15|TRBJ2-5|.|.
CSVGGRGKSQETQYF
TGCAGCGTTGGGGGAAGAGGGAAATCACAAGAGACCCAGTACTTC
>TRBV15|12|TRBJ2-7|.|.
CATSSGSYEQYF
TGTGCCACCAGCAGTGGAAGTTACGAGCAGTACTTC
>TRBV5-1|13|TRBJ2-7|many|.
CASSLINGYEQYF
TGCGCCAGCAGCTTGATTAACGGGTACGAGCAGTACTTC
>TRBV10-2|16|TRBJ1-2|.|.
CASRETDGHRDYGYTF
TGCGCCAGCAGGGAGACAGATGGGCATAGAGACTATGGCTACACCTTC
>TRBV4-1|18|TRBJ1-4|many|.
CASSQVGFRGRQNEKLFF
TGCGCCAGCAGCCAAGTTGGCTTCCGGGGACGGCAGAATGAAAAACTGTTTTTT
>TRBV20-1|14|TRBJ2-1|many|.
CSARDEQNYNEQFF
TGCAGTGCTAGAGATGAACAGAACTACAATGAGCAGTTCTTC
>TRBV12-3/TRBV12-4|15|TRBJ1-4|.|.
CASSSWTVGSEKLFF
TGTGCCAGCAGTTCATGGACAGTCGGGAGTGAAAAACTGTTTTTT
>TRBV14|14|TRBJ2-3|few|.
CASSPSVRTDTQYF
TGTGCCAGCAGCCCCTCAGTTCGAACAGATACGCAGTATTTT
>TRBV6-1|11|TRBJ1-1|.|.
CATWEGTEAFF
TGTGCCACATGGGAGGGCACTGAAGCTTTCTTT
>TRBV20-1|11|TRBJ2-5|few|.
CSARRQRGLYF
TGCAGTGCTAGACGGCAGCGAGGCCTGTACTTC
>TRBV7-2|15|TRBJ1-5|many|.
CASSLVSGRNQPQHF
TGTGCCAGCAGCTTAGTTTCCGGAAGGAATCAGCCCCAGCATTTT
>TRBV11-3|11|TRBJ2-7|many|.
CASSLTPRQYF
TGTGCCAGCAGCCTGACACCCCGGCAGTACTTC
>TRBV24-1|18|TRBJ2-5|.|TRBD2
CATSEPTPGLAGEETQYF
TGTGCCACCAGTGAGCCCACTCCGGGACTAGCGGGGGAGGAGACCCAGTACTTC
>TRBV4-2|15|TRBJ2-1|many|TRBD1
CASSQDRGPFNEQFF
TGTGCCAGCAGCCAAGACAGGGGGCCGTTCAATGAGCAGTTCTTC